This T cell receptor beta chain was observed in a study of identical twins' blood T cells. Findings of the study overall: Top TCRbeta clonotypes were shared more with twin than unrelated donors.

This clonotype showed up just a few times. As yet, its antigen is unknown. The junction shows a germline mismatch at one end, possibly a read error. Each TCR cDNA library carried sample-specific barcodes on both ends. Original processing notes: Clonotypes per individual ranged from about 85,000 to nearly 550,000. TCRdb recomputed calls from the 5' RACE reads with MiXCR, one row per CDR3 protein. These V and J calls derive from TCRdb rather than the authors' analysis. The data hold 350,000 to 400,000 distinct CDR3 sequences, with approximately 30% observed a single time. The V gene's germline CDR1 is SGHDN and CDR2 FVKESK. The CDR3 covers 17 residues.

The rearrangement links TRBV14 to TRBJ2-1; 7 bases line up with TRBD2. The sample comprised PBMCs. The origin of this receptor is a woman aged 18-49 years in good health. CDR3 bases: TGTGCCAGCAGCGAAGACGATCTCGGGAGGATAATCCATGAGCAGTTCTTC. Translated, it gives CASSEDDLGRIIHEQFF.